This T cell receptor beta chain was obtained from a study of T cell repertoires in cytomegalovirus infection. Study overall: Public TCR beta signatures provided an indication of both CMV infection and a matching HLA type. Findings and caveats of the study: In two of eight donors, the top clonotype was HLA-C-restricted CMV-specific. Cumulative frequency of public TCR beta families picked out carriers of CMV plus the relevant HLA.

Many counts were recorded for this clonotype. Its antigen is still unknown. TCRdb called the reads again in MiXCR, with one record for every CDR3 protein. The sample consists of hundreds of thousands of distinct CDR3 sequences, about a third of them appearing once. This sequence was found in a human donor in good health (CMV status not recorded). Some clones in this sample may be carry-over from other donors' samples. Sequencing used PBMCs.

CDR3 loop: CASSLDRDRGIMNTGELFF. CDR3 nucleotide sequence: TGTGCCAGCAGCTTAGACAGGGACAGGGGGATTATGAACACCGGGGAGCTGTTTTTT. This chain uses TRBV7-2 with TRBJ2-2, with 11 bases that match TRBD1. The CDR3 totals 19 residues. V was pared by 1 base and J by 1 base, with 8 bases of the junction left unmatched. From germline, CDR1 is SGHTA and CDR2 FQGNSA. The full variable domain, with the rest looked up from reference TRBV7-2 and TRBJ2-2, is GAGVSQSPSNKVTEKGKDVELRCDPISGHTALYWYRQSLGQGLEFLIYFQGNSAPDKSGLPSDRFSAERTGGSVSTLTIQRTQQEDSAVYLCASSLDRDRGIMNTGELFFGEGSRLTVL.